This T cell receptor beta chain was documented in a study of PD-L1 blockade in urothelial cancer. Profiling relied on immunoSEQ multiplex PCR, and the TCRdb table lists in-frame clones only, not all of them. In the table there are under 70,000 clones, approximately 85% of which are singletons. Germline loops: CDR1 MDHEN, CDR2 SYDVKM. The CDR3 has 16 residues. V lost 3 bases to trimming and J lost 5 bases, with 20 bases between them. Time point noted: pretreatment peripheral blood. Diagnoses among patients were locally advanced or metastatic urothelial carcinoma. The sequence was obtained from a man aged 65 to 85 with urothelial cancer. The chain has TRBV28 and TRBJ2-7; possibly TRBD2 for D (6 bases). Here the sequenced sample was PBMCs, taken around atezolizumab (anti-PD-L1) treatment. The CDR3 loop is CASSFINGSPIDEQYF. DNA for the CDR3: TGTGCCAGCAGTTTCATAAACGGGAGTCCAATCGACGAGCAGTACTTC.